This T cell receptor beta chain was obtained from a study of chemoradiotherapy in HPV16-positive cancers. Study-level background: Functional T-cell assays on a couple of HPV16-positive patients' cells defined candidate HPV-specific clones and common TCR motifs.

Points on this clone: Antigen unknown.

CDR3 size: 15 residues. Germline V lookup: CDR1 MNHNS, CDR2 SASEGT. Trimming took off 1 base at V and 0 bases at J, with 4 bases between the two ends. Some clones are missing from TCRdb's copy, which holds only in-frame ones; the method was immunoSEQ multiplex PCR. Of approximately 1,000 clones listed, around 92% are singletons. Study-wide findings and caveats: Functional assays defining HPV-specific T cells used only two HPV16-positive patients. In HPV16-positive patients, HPV-responsive T-cell expansion tracked better recurrence-free survival. During treatment, candidate HPV-specific clones and E7-related motifs expanded in tumor.

The receptor was derived from a human donor with HPV-associated anogenital cancer. The V call is TRBV6-1, the J call TRBJ2-6; D call uncertain. This specimen was tumor tissue, taken from a patient who underwent chemoradiotherapy. CDR3 protein: CASSEDSSGANVLTF. The CDR3 nucleotides are TGTGCCAGCAGTGAAGACAGCTCTGGGGCCAACGTCCTGACTTTC.